This T cell receptor beta chain was recovered during a study of T cell clonality in common variable immunodeficiency. Study-level findings and limits: Links between repertoire features and CVID complications were heterogeneity-limited. In common variable immunodeficiency, TCR beta chains reportedly carried fewer deletions and N-nucleotide insertions. TCRbeta clonality was increased in CVID versus healthy controls. Fewer TCRbeta clones were shared among CVID subjects than controls.

Sequenced by immunoSEQ multiplex PCR; TCRdb stores in-frame clones only, minus some. The sample presents more than 65,000 clones, none singletons. At least ten counts were recorded for this clone. The antigen is not known. The read stops 3 residues short of the end of the CDR3; the missing end is completed from the germline J gene. V trimming: 0 bases; J trimming: 2 bases; junction bases outside the gene matches: 6. Germline CDR1 reads SGHVS; CDR2 reads FQNEAQ. The CDR3 is 16 amino acids. Sequenced: peripheral blood mononuclear cells. The chain uses TRBV7-8 and TRBJ2-5, with 7 nucleotides matching TRBD2. The clonotype originates from a person aged 18 to 70 in good health. CDR3 residues: CASSLAGLAVQETQYF. Partial CDR3 DNA: TGTGCCAGCAGCTTAGCGGGCCTAGCGGTACAAGAGACC.